Listed below are T cell receptor beta chains from one sample, sequenced in a study of T cells in Graves' hyperthyroidism and ophthalmopathy. TCRdb passed the multiplex PCR reads through MiXCR, listing each CDR3 protein once. The profile shows about 420,000 distinct CDR3 sequences, 15% to 17% of them singletons. Sequenced material: blood. The receptor source for this set is a woman in her late teens or twenties with Graves' hyperthyroidism. CDR3s include the opening cysteine and the closing phenylalanine or tryptophan. Fields, in order: J gene, clone size, V gene, D gene, CDR3 protein, CDR3 DNA. D genes are given only for firm matches. Not all rows give a size; the values are once, few, many and, for expanded clones, a class.

j_call: TRBJ2-7
clone_size: many
v_call: TRBV11-2
d_call: NA
cdr3_aa: CASSLDRAYEQYF
cdr3_nt: TGTGCCAGCAGCTTGGACAGAGCCTACGAGCAGTACTTC

j_call: TRBJ1-4
clone_size: many
v_call: TRBV20-1
d_call: NA
cdr3_aa: CSARALYEKLFF
cdr3_nt: TGCAGTGCTAGAGCCCTCTATGAAAAACTGTTTTTT

j_call: TRBJ1-1
clone_size: many
v_call: TRBV30
d_call: TRBD1
cdr3_aa: CAWREIAGGEAFF
cdr3_nt: TGTGCCTGGAGGGAAATCGCAGGGGGCGAAGCTTTCTTT

j_call: TRBJ2-3
clone_size: many
v_call: TRBV28
d_call: TRBD2
cdr3_aa: CASSTTSEGTDTQYF
cdr3_nt: TGTGCCAGCAGTACGACTAGCGAGGGAACAGATACGCAGTATTTT

j_call: TRBJ2-5
clone_size: many
v_call: TRBV18
d_call: NA
cdr3_aa: CASSPQVKETQYF
cdr3_nt: TGTGCCAGCTCACCACAGGTCAAAGAGACCCAGTACTTC

j_call: TRBJ2-7
clone_size: NA
v_call: TRBV6-5
d_call: TRBD1
cdr3_aa: CVSSVRDRVYEQYF
cdr3_nt: TGTGTCAGCAGCGTAAGGGACAGGGTCTACGAGCAGTACTTC

j_call: TRBJ1-6
clone_size: many
v_call: TRBV10-3
d_call: TRBD1
cdr3_aa: CAISEQDRGNSPLHF
cdr3_nt: TGTGCCATCAGTGAGCAGGACAGGGGAAATTCACCCCTCCACTTT

j_call: TRBJ1-6
clone_size: many
v_call: TRBV3-1
d_call: NA
cdr3_aa: CASRTTGTPLHF
cdr3_nt: TGTGCCAGCAGGACGACAGGCACACCCCTCCACTTT

j_call: TRBJ2-1
clone_size: many
v_call: TRBV7-6
d_call: NA
cdr3_aa: CASSPRGITYNEQFF
cdr3_nt: TGTGCCAGCAGCCCGCGAGGGATTACCTACAATGAGCAGTTCTTC

j_call: TRBJ1-5
clone_size: many
v_call: TRBV18
d_call: NA
cdr3_aa: CASWAGSNQPQHF
cdr3_nt: TGTGCCAGCTGGGCAGGGAGCAATCAGCCCCAGCATTTT

j_call: TRBJ2-3
clone_size: NA
v_call: TRBV3-1
d_call: TRBD2
cdr3_aa: CASSRGTSGTSTDTQYF
cdr3_nt: TGTGCCAGCAGCCGGGGGACTAGCGGGACCAGCACAGATACGCAGTATTTT

j_call: TRBJ2-3
clone_size: many
v_call: TRBV27
d_call: TRBD2
cdr3_aa: CATSVYFQREYSDTQYF
cdr3_nt: TGTGCCACCTCAGTTTACTTCCAGCGGGAGTACTCAGATACGCAGTATTTT

j_call: TRBJ1-2
clone_size: many
v_call: TRBV11-2
d_call: NA
cdr3_aa: CASSFPSGVAGYTF
cdr3_nt: TGTGCCAGCAGCTTCCCGTCCGGGGTTGCTGGCTACACCTTC

j_call: TRBJ2-3
clone_size: NA
v_call: TRBV5-1
d_call: NA
cdr3_aa: CASSLRVPYEDTQYF
cdr3_nt: TGCGCCAGCAGCTTGAGGGTACCATACGAGGATACGCAGTATTTT

j_call: TRBJ1-2
clone_size: NA
v_call: TRBV28
d_call: NA
cdr3_aa: CASLSADRTNYGYTF
cdr3_nt: TGTGCCAGTTTATCCGCCGACAGGACTAACTATGGCTACACCTTC

j_call: TRBJ2-1
clone_size: NA
v_call: TRBV24-1
d_call: TRBD2
cdr3_aa: CATSSTAAGGVNEQFF
cdr3_nt: TGTGCCACCAGTAGTACGGCGGCCGGGGGGGTTAATGAGCAGTTCTTC